These 21 T cell receptor beta chains share one sample of origin, sequenced in a study of blood T cell repertoires in COVID-19. Using immunoSEQ multiplex PCR, the repertoire was profiled, and TCRdb retains in-frame clones only, with some absent. In the table there are 250,000 or so clones, about 87% of which are singletons. The sequenced sample consisted of PBMCs or T cells enriched from blood (not recorded which). The receptors come from a woman aged 40 to 55 who had been exposed to COVID-19.

This clone turned up a few times. The chain recombines TRBV30 with TRBJ1-2; weak D call: TRBD1 (6 bases). The CDR3 is made up of 16 amino acids. Germline lookup yields CDR1 GTSNPN and CDR2 SVGIG (reference sequence). The germline V and J ends were trimmed by 3 bases and 2 bases, with 19 bases remaining between them. The CDR3 protein is CAWSRPGTWENYGYTF. The CDR3 bases are TGTGCCTGGAGCCGACCCGGGACATGGGAGAACTATGGCTACACCTTC.

This clone occurred many times. V usage is TRBV5-1 and J usage is TRBJ2-7; 14 positions match TRBD2. Per the germline V gene, CDR1 is SGHRS and CDR2 is YFSETQ. The CDR3 is 14 amino acids. CDR3 region: CASSAGLAGDEQYV. The CDR3 DNA is TGTGCCAGCAGCGCGGGACTAGCGGGAGACGAGCAGTACGTC.

V gene TRBV14 combines with J gene TRBJ1-6, with D possibly being TRBD1 (5 bases). This CDR3 region has 13 residues. The V gene's germline CDR1 is SGHDN and CDR2 FVKESK. The V end was cut by 3 bases, the J end by 14 bases, with 14 bases between. For the CDR3, the DNA is TGTGCCAGCAGCCACCATGGGGGGAAGGCCCTCCACTTT. This translates into CASSHHGGKALHF.

V is TRBV27 and J is TRBJ1-1; the match to TRBD1 covers 9 bases. CDR3 length: 14 residues. The junction had 7 bases not matched to a gene; V was cut back by 5 bases and J by 6 bases. Germline V gene sequence: CDR1 MNHEY, CDR2 SMNVEV (reference sequence). The CDR3 loop is CASSATGGMAEAFF. DNA of the CDR3: TGTGCCAGCAGTGCCACAGGGGGCATGGCTGAAGCTTTCTTT.

This chain joins TRBV9 and TRBJ1-6, with D perhaps matching TRBD1 (5 bases). The CDR3 is made up of 16 amino acids. Germline assignment: CDR1 SGDLS and CDR2 YYNGEE. Trimming pared 3 bases from V and 4 bases from J, leaving 14 bases between. CDR3 DNA sequence: TGTGCCAGCAGCGGAGAAGCGACAGCTTATAATTCACCCCTCCACTTT. Its protein is CASSGEATAYNSPLHF.

V usage is TRBV19 and J usage is TRBJ1-3; perhaps TRBD1 as D (6 bases). Germline V lookup: CDR1 LNHDA, CDR2 SQIVND (reference sequence). CDR3 size: 16 residues. Trimming left V 3 bases short and J 1 base short, with 13 bases between. The CDR3 nucleotides are TGTGCCAGTAGTATCAGGACAGTAAGATCTGGAAACACCATATATTTT. It translates to CASSIRTVRSGNTIYF.

The chain carries TRBV27 and TRBJ1-1; TRBD1 is a possible D gene (6 bases). This CDR3 region has 11 residues. V lost 6 bases and J lost 5, with 7 bases in between. Germline V gene sequence: CDR1 MNHEY, CDR2 SMNVEV (reference sequence). CDR3 region: CASSQGTEAFF. Here the CDR3 DNA reads TGTGCCAGCAGCCAGGGGACTGAAGCTTTCTTT.

This chain connects TRBV7-2 to TRBJ1-2; 7 positions match TRBD1. Germline-derived CDR1 and CDR2 are SGHTA and FQGNSA. The CDR3 has 15 residues. J was trimmed by 4 bases and V by 6 bases; bases with no gene match: 11. CDR3 region: CASRLQPTGSYGYTF. The CDR3 bases are TGTGCCAGCAGACTACAACCGACAGGGAGCTATGGCTACACCTTC. Combining the CDR3 with reference TRBV7-2 and TRBJ1-2 gives the whole variable domain GAGVSQSPSNKVTEKGKDVELRCDPISGHTALYWYRQSLGQGLEFLIYFQGNSAPDKSGLPSDRFSAERTGGSVSTLTIQRTQQEDSAVYLCASRLQPTGSYGYTFGSGTRLTVV.

The V gene is TRBV2, the J gene TRBJ1-5; D remains unclear. V was trimmed by 4 bases and J by 7 bases, leaving 11 bases between them. There are 13 residues in the CDR3. From germline, CDR1 is SNHLY and CDR2 FYNNEI. In nucleotides, the CDR3 is TGTGCCAGCAGTGTGGAGGATCCACAGCCCCAGCATTTT. Encoded protein: CASSVEDPQPQHF.

V and J are TRBV7-3 and TRBJ1-1; D is ambiguous. Germline values: CDR1 SGHTA, CDR2 FQGTGA. Trimming pared 0 bases from V and 1 base from J, leaving 6 bases between. The CDR3 spans 14 residues. The CDR3 region is CASSLTGRNTEAFF. As DNA, the CDR3 is TGTGCCAGCAGCTTAACAGGGAGGAACACTGAAGCTTTCTTT.

The chain employs TRBV3-1 (or the pseudogene TRBV3-2) and TRBJ1-2, with D unclear. There are 11 residues in the CDR3. V was shortened by 4 bases and J by 8 bases, with 8 bases between the two germline ends. Germline CDR1 is LGHDT and CDR2 is YNNKEL (reference sequence). As DNA, the CDR3 is TGTGCCAGCAGCCGAGGGCCCGGCTACACCTTC. Translating gives CASSRGPGYTF.

In its sample, this clone was seen once. The chain has TRBV7-3 and TRBJ1-5, with 9 bases fitting TRBD1. Germline CDR1 reads SGHTA; CDR2 reads FQGTGA. The V gene end was trimmed by 6 bases and the J gene end by 4 bases; junction bases not matched to a gene: 13. This CDR3 region has 17 residues. CDR3 in DNA: TGTGCCAGCAGTCCGAGTGGGACAGGGAATTTAAATCAGCCCCAGCATTTT. It encodes CASSPSGTGNLNQPQHF.

V and J are TRBV5-6 and TRBJ1-1, with D tentatively TRBD1 (6 bases). Trimming took off 1 base at V and 0 bases at J, with 10 bases between the two ends. The CDR3 contains 15 residues. CDR1 is SGHDT, CDR2 YYEEEE, per germline. The chain's CDR3 is CASSLRDILNTEAFF. CDR3 DNA sequence: TGTGCCAGCAGCTTGAGGGACATCTTGAACACTGAAGCTTTCTTT.

This chain links TRBV28 with TRBJ1-4; no clear D. Germline V gene lookup returns CDR1 MDHEN and CDR2 SYDVKM. The CDR3 totals 14 residues. Trimming left V 6 bases short and J 8 bases short, with 16 bases between. This CDR3 reads CASSETLSSEKLFF. The CDR3 DNA follows: TGTGCCAGCAGCGAAACCCTTAGCAGCGAAAAACTGTTTTTT.

The V call is TRBV25-1, the J call TRBJ2-1; a weak D match, TRBD2 (6 bases). V was shortened by 1 base and J by 4 bases, with 14 bases between the two germline ends. This CDR3 comprises 16 residues. Looked up from germline, CDR1 is MGHDK and CDR2 is SYGVNS. The CDR3 DNA follows: TGTGCCAGCAGTGAATCCGGGGGAGAAAAGTACAATGAGCAGTTCTTC. Amino acid sequence: CASSESGGEKYNEQFF.

The rearrangement links TRBV9 to TRBJ1-6; D call uncertain. The CDR3 runs to 12 residues. Trimming shortened V by 8 bases and J by 0 bases, and 3 bases separated the two germline ends. From germline, CDR1 is SGDLS and CDR2 YYNGEE. The CDR3 DNA sequence: TGTGCCAGTAACTCCTATAATTCACCCCTCCACTTT. Translated, it gives CASNSYNSPLHF.

J is TRBJ1-2 and V is TRBV29-1, with D maybe TRBD1 (6 bases). The germline gives CDR1 SQVTM, CDR2 ANQGSEA. Trimming took 0 bases from V and 6 from J, leaving 11 bases between them. This CDR3 region has 13 residues. This CDR3 reads CSVEEGGVDGYTF. CDR3 nucleotide sequence: TGCAGCGTTGAAGAAGGGGGAGTGGATGGCTACACCTTC.

Turning to this clone: Germline and junction disagree at one end, which may indicate a read error. J is TRBJ2-2 and V is TRBV5-1; TRBD2 is a possible D gene (5 bases). Germline V CDR1 and CDR2: SGHRS, YFSETQ. The CDR3 has 12 amino acids. As DNA, the CDR3 is TGTGCCAGCAGCGCGGGTACCGGGGAGCTGTTTTTT. It translates to CASSAGTGELFF.

This chain links TRBV1 with TRBJ2-7; TRBD1 was called by the table and not checked on the DNA. TRBV1 is listed as a pseudogene. CDR3 length equals 22 residues. Here the CDR3 reads CTSSFRRKWRQGKLTLSYEQYV. The CDR3 DNA is TGCACCAGCAGCTTCAGAAGGAAGTGGCGACAGGGAAAGCTAACCCTCTCCTACGAGCAGTACGTC.

V is TRBV19 and J is TRBJ2-3; possible D gene TRBD2, 5 bases. Trimming pared 3 bases from V and 1 base from J, leaving 11 bases between. The CDR3 sequence is 15 residues long. Germline loops: CDR1 LNHDA, CDR2 SQIVND (reference sequence). DNA of the CDR3: TGTGCCAGTAGTATCGGAGGTCTAGGCACAGATACGCAGTATTTT. Translating gives CASSIGGLGTDTQYF.

This clone was observed a single time. V usage is TRBV7-3 and J usage is TRBJ1-3; D gene unclear. This CDR3 has 14 amino acids. Trimming shortened V by 5 bases and J by 0 bases, and 8 bases separated the two germline ends. From germline, CDR1 is SGHTA and CDR2 FQGTGA. CDR3: CASSKSGSGNTIYF. CDR3 bases: TGTGCCAGCAGCAAAAGCGGCTCTGGAAACACCATATATTTT.